These 10 T cell receptor beta chains came from one sample sequenced in a study of regulatory T cells in long-lasting Graves disease. Time point of the sample: newly diagnosed GD, antithyroid drugs for less than 3 months. Generation of the TCR library employed RNA extracted from PBMCs. Arm-PCR of CDR3 regions with iRepertoire HTBI primers generated TCR beta libraries. TCRdb re-called the multiplex PCR reads through MiXCR, storing one row per CDR3 protein. Of more than 400,000 distinct CDR3 sequences listed, over 15% are singletons. The same specimen was also included in a second study, on T cells in Graves' hyperthyroidism and ophthalmopathy.

The input for sequencing was peripheral blood mononuclear cells (PBMCs), taken at new diagnosis, from a patient treated with antithyroid drugs. The receptor set was obtained from a woman in her twenties or thirties with Graves disease.

This clonotype was counted at least ten times. The V call is TRBV6-2 or TRBV6-3, the J call TRBJ2-1; the D is unclear. Trimming took off 5 bases at V and 10 bases at J, with 21 bases between the two ends. The CDR3 is 15 amino acids. CDR1 MNHEY and CDR2 SVGEGT come from the germline V gene. The CDR3 DNA is TGTGCCAGCAGTGATCCCGTTTCCCCAGTTGGAGAGCAGTTCTTC. Protein product: CASSDPVSPVGEQFF.

This clonotype was seen only a few times. The CDR3 nucleotides read TGTGCCACCAGTGATTTGGGGCAGGACCTTAATGAAAAACTGTTTTTT. Translated: CATSDLGQDLNEKLFF. The V gene is TRBV24-1, the J gene TRBJ1-4; D gene ambiguous. The CDR3 totals 16 residues. Germline-derived CDR1 and CDR2 are KGHDR and SFDVKD. V lost 0 bases and J lost 4, with 11 bases in between.

The CDR3 DNA sequence: TGCGCCAGCAGCCAAGGTGGGACTGCAACTAATGAAAAACTGTTTTTT. Protein sequence: CASSQGGTATNEKLFF. The rearrangement links TRBV4-1 to TRBJ1-4; D might be TRBD1 (5 bases). The CDR3 totals 16 residues. Germline V gene lookup returns CDR1 MGHRA and CDR2 YSYEKL. Deletions cut 1 base from V and 0 bases from J, with 9 bases between.

This clonotype was counted once. A far larger clone is one base from this, pointing to a likely read error. The V and J genes are TRBV12-3 or TRBV12-4 and TRBJ2-7, with 11 bases lining up with TRBD2. This CDR3 has 18 residues. Unmatched junction bases numbered 21, after V lost 7 bases and J lost 7 bases. This CDR3 is CASTAHGRLAGIGNEQYF. The CDR3, as DNA: TGTGCCAGCACCGCCCACGGCAGACTAGCGGGAATTGGCAATGAGCAGTACTTC.

There are many counts of this clonotype. The chain is built from TRBV29-1 and TRBJ2-1; no definite D call. Trimming shortened V by 3 bases and J by 7 bases, and 13 bases separated the two germline ends. Looked up from germline, CDR1 is SQVTM and CDR2 is ANQGSEA. The length of the CDR3 is 13 residues. CDR3 sequence: CSVEFASFNEQFF. The CDR3 coding sequence is TGCAGCGTTGAGTTTGCGTCGTTTAATGAGCAGTTCTTC.

This clonotype has at least ten counts. The V and J genes are TRBV28 and TRBJ1-1, with unresolved D. V was shortened by 5 bases and J by 1 base, with 14 bases between the two germline ends. This CDR3 comprises 15 residues. CDR1 MDHEN and CDR2 SYDVKM come from the germline V gene. Written as DNA, the CDR3 is TGTGCCAGCAGTGGTAACGTTGCCTCGAACACTGAAGCTTTCTTT. It is translated as CASSGNVASNTEAFF.

In this sample, this clonotype turned up many times. The J gene is TRBJ2-1, the V gene TRBV14; 11 bases align to TRBD2. CDR3 length equals 16 residues. Trimming at V came to 6 bases and at J to 3 bases, leaving 7 bases not matched to a gene. CDR1 is SGHDN and CDR2 is FVKESK in the germline V gene. The CDR3 is CASRRTGTSGYNEQFF. The CDR3 DNA reads TGTGCCAGCAGACGAACCGGGACTAGCGGCTACAATGAGCAGTTCTTC. The variable domain in full, completed from reference TRBV14 and TRBJ2-1, reads EAGVTQFPSHSVIEKGQTVTLRCDPISGHDNLYWYRRVMGKEIKFLLHFVKESKQDESGMPNNRFLAERTGGTYSTLKVQPAELEDSGVYFCASRRTGTSGYNEQFFGPGTRLTVL.

This clonotype came up a few times. The chain uses TRBV27 and TRBJ2-7; D perhaps matches TRBD2 (6 bases). CDR3 size: 13 residues. V was trimmed by 3 bases and J by 5 bases, leaving 11 bases between them. CDR1 and CDR2 (germline): MNHEY, SMNVEV (reference sequence). The CDR3: CASSLGWTNEQYF. The CDR3 bases are TGTGCCAGCAGTTTGGGGTGGACTAACGAGCAGTACTTC.

The V and J genes are TRBV10-3 and TRBJ1-2, with 9 bases aligning to TRBD1. Germline loops: CDR1 ENHRY, CDR2 SYGVKD. The CDR3 spans 15 residues. V lost 6 bases and J lost 1; bases outside the gene matches: 6. The CDR3 spells CAISRTGDRNYGYTF. The CDR3, as DNA: TGTGCCATCAGCAGGACAGGGGACCGTAACTATGGCTACACCTTC.

This clonotype appeared many times. This chain uses TRBV3-1 with TRBJ2-7, with 9 bases identical to TRBD1. The CDR3 is made up of 14 amino acids. Trimming removed 1 base from V and 3 bases from J; junction bases left unmatched: 1. Per the germline V gene, CDR1 is LGHDT and CDR2 is YNNKEL (reference sequence). In DNA, the CDR3 is TGTGCCAGCAGCCAAGGACAGGGGGTCTACGAGCAGTACTTC. Its translation is CASSQGQGVYEQYF.